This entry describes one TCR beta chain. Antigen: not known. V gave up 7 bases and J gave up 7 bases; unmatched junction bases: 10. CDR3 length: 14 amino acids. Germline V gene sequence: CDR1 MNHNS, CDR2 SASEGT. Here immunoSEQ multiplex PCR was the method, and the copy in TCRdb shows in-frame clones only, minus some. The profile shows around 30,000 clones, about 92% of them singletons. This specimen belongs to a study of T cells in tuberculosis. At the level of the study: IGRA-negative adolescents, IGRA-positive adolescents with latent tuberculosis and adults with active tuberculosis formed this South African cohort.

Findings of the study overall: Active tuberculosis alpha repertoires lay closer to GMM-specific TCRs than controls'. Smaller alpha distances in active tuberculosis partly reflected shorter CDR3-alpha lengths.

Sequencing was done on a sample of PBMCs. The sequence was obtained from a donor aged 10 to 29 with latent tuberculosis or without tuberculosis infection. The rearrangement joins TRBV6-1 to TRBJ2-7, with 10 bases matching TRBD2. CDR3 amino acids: CASTFSGGPWEQYF. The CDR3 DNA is TGTGCCAGCACCTTTAGCGGGGGGCCATGGGAGCAGTACTTC.